Listed below are T cell receptor beta chains from one sample, sequenced in a study of radiotherapy plus CTLA-4 blockade in lung cancer. The assay was immunoSEQ multiplex PCR, and TCRdb's table has in-frame clones only and misses some. The data hold nearly 110,000 clones, with about 84% observed a single time. Sequenced here: peripheral blood, sampled from a patient treated with radiotherapy plus ipilimumab. The source is a human donor with non-small cell lung cancer that progressed on radiotherapy plus ipilimumab. Some clones in this sample may be carry-over from other donors' samples. The CDR3 runs from the conserved cysteine through the conserved F or W. Fields, in order: clone size, J gene, D gene, V gene, CDR3 DNA, CDR3 protein. The D gene is left open where the match is weak. Only part of the rows carry a size: once, few, many, or a class if the clone is expanded.

clone_size: once
j_call: TRBJ2-5
d_call: -
v_call: TRBV27
cdr3_nt: TGTGCCAGCAGTTTCCAACCCGGAAGTGACCAGTACTTC
cdr3_aa: CASSFQPGSDQYF

clone_size: -
j_call: TRBJ2-2
d_call: -
v_call: TRBV7-3
cdr3_nt: TGTGCCAGCAGCTTAGCCAGGGGCGTTAACACCGGGGAGCTGTTTTTT
cdr3_aa: CASSLARGVNTGELFF

clone_size: -
j_call: TRBJ2-7
d_call: -
v_call: TRBV29-1
cdr3_nt: TGCAGCGTTGAAGATGGGATCCAGGGCGAGCAGTACTTC
cdr3_aa: CSVEDGIQGEQYF

clone_size: -
j_call: TRBJ1-1
d_call: -
v_call: TRBV6-1
cdr3_nt: TGTGCCACCCATTGGGGTATGAACACTGAAGCTTTCTTT
cdr3_aa: CATHWGMNTEAFF

clone_size: -
j_call: TRBJ2-7
d_call: TRBD1
v_call: TRBV19
cdr3_nt: TGTGCCAGTAGTAGGACAGGGTACATGTCCTACGAGCAGTACTTC
cdr3_aa: CASSRTGYMSYEQYF

clone_size: once
j_call: TRBJ1-1
d_call: -
v_call: TRBV20-1
cdr3_nt: TGCAGTTCCTCAGGGAACACTGAAGCTTTCTTT
cdr3_aa: CSSSGNTEAFF

clone_size: -
j_call: TRBJ1-1
d_call: TRBD1
v_call: TRBV6-1
cdr3_nt: TGTGCCAGCGCCAGACAGGGGGGCTATGAAGCTTTCTTT
cdr3_aa: CASARQGGYEAFF

clone_size: -
j_call: TRBJ1-5
d_call: -
v_call: TRBV18
cdr3_nt: TGTGCCAGCTCAGATTGGGGGGATCAGCCCCAGCATTTT
cdr3_aa: CASSDWGDQPQHF

clone_size: -
j_call: TRBJ2-1
d_call: -
v_call: TRBV5-1
cdr3_nt: TGCGCCAGCAGCAGGGGGACCCCATACAATGAGCAGTTCTTC
cdr3_aa: CASSRGTPYNEQFF

clone_size: -
j_call: TRBJ2-2
d_call: -
v_call: TRBV5-1
cdr3_nt: TGCGCCAGCAGCTTGGCAGCCGGGGAGCTGTTTTTT
cdr3_aa: CASSLAAGELFF

clone_size: -
j_call: TRBJ1-1
d_call: -
v_call: TRBV9
cdr3_nt: TGTGCCAGCAGCGTAGCTACAGGGGAAGCTTTCTTT
cdr3_aa: CASSVATGEAFF

clone_size: -
j_call: TRBJ1-2
d_call: -
v_call: TRBV28
cdr3_nt: TGTGCCAGCAGTTTAGCCAGCTATGGCTACACCTTC
cdr3_aa: CASSLASYGYTF

clone_size: -
j_call: TRBJ2-7
d_call: -
v_call: TRBV6-1
cdr3_nt: TGTGCCAGCAGTGAATTCTACGAGCAGTACTTC
cdr3_aa: CASSEFYEQYF

clone_size: -
j_call: TRBJ1-5
d_call: TRBD1
v_call: TRBV5-6
cdr3_nt: TGTGCCAGCAGCTTGGGGCCGGGACAGGGTAGCGAACAGCCCCAGCATTTT
cdr3_aa: CASSLGPGQGSEQPQHF

clone_size: once
j_call: TRBJ1-2
d_call: -
v_call: TRBV2
cdr3_nt: TGTGCCAGCAGGGCGGGCAGAAGCTTTTATTATGGCTACACCTTC
cdr3_aa: CASRAGRSFYYGYTF

clone_size: few
j_call: TRBJ1-2
d_call: -
v_call: TRBV7-8
cdr3_nt: TGTGCCAGCAGCTTACAGGACTATGGCTACACCTTC
cdr3_aa: CASSLQDYGYTF

clone_size: -
j_call: TRBJ2-7
d_call: -
v_call: TRBV27
cdr3_nt: TGTGCCAGCCACGGACGGCTCAGCTCCTACGAGCAGTACTTC
cdr3_aa: CASHGRLSSYEQYF

clone_size: -
j_call: TRBJ1-6
d_call: -
v_call: TRBV4-1
cdr3_nt: TGCGCCAGCAGCCAAGATATTGGCCTAACCGGTTCACCCCTCCACTTT
cdr3_aa: CASSQDIGLTGSPLHF

clone_size: -
j_call: TRBJ2-5
d_call: -
v_call: TRBV5-1
cdr3_nt: TGCGCCAGCAGCTTGACTAGCATTGAGACCCAGTACTTC
cdr3_aa: CASSLTSIETQYF

clone_size: -
j_call: TRBJ2-3
d_call: -
v_call: TRBV27
cdr3_nt: TGTGCCAGCAGTCGTAGGTGGAATTACAATTTTAGCACAGATACGCAGTATTTT
cdr3_aa: CASSRRWNYNFSTDTQYF

clone_size: -
j_call: TRBJ1-1
d_call: TRBD1
v_call: TRBV19
cdr3_nt: TGTGCCAGTAGTCAACAGGGGTTCGGCACTGAAGCTTTCTTT
cdr3_aa: CASSQQGFGTEAFF

clone_size: -
j_call: TRBJ2-1
d_call: -
v_call: TRBV5-1
cdr3_nt: TGCGCCAGCAGCTTCCTAGGGGGGGCTTATAATGAGCAGTTCTTC
cdr3_aa: CASSFLGGAYNEQFF

clone_size: -
j_call: TRBJ1-3
d_call: -
v_call: TRBV4-2
cdr3_nt: TGTGCCAGCAGCCAAGTGGGTTTTTCTGGAAACACCATATATTTT
cdr3_aa: CASSQVGFSGNTIYF

clone_size: -
j_call: TRBJ2-1
d_call: TRBD2
v_call: TRBV5-6
cdr3_nt: TGTGCCAGCACTATATTTAGCGGGGGAGGATCCTACAATGAGCAGTTCTTC
cdr3_aa: CASTIFSGGGSYNEQFF

clone_size: -
j_call: TRBJ1-4
d_call: -
v_call: TRBV14
cdr3_nt: TGTGCCAGCAGCCCGACGGCCAGGGGAGGTGGAACTAATGAAAAACTGTTTTTT
cdr3_aa: CASSPTARGGGTNEKLFF

clone_size: -
j_call: TRBJ2-3
d_call: -
v_call: TRBV7-2
cdr3_nt: TGTGCCAGCAGCTTATCTGGGGTCTCCTCCGACGCAGATACGCAGTATTTT
cdr3_aa: CASSLSGVSSDADTQYF

clone_size: -
j_call: TRBJ1-4
d_call: -
v_call: TRBV10-3
cdr3_nt: TGTGCCATCAGTGAGTCGAGGTCCACAACTAATGAAAAACTGTTTTTT
cdr3_aa: CAISESRSTTNEKLFF

clone_size: -
j_call: TRBJ1-2
d_call: -
v_call: TRBV6-5
cdr3_nt: TGTGCCAGCAGTTACGGGGGCGGCTATGGCTACACCTTC
cdr3_aa: CASSYGGGYGYTF

clone_size: -
j_call: TRBJ1-2
d_call: -
v_call: TRBV9
cdr3_nt: TGTGCCAGCAGCGTAGGAGGGAACTATGGCTACACCTTC
cdr3_aa: CASSVGGNYGYTF

clone_size: -
j_call: TRBJ1-2
d_call: -
v_call: TRBV4-3
cdr3_nt: TGCGCCAGCAGCGAAGTAGCTAACTATGGCTACACCTTC
cdr3_aa: CASSEVANYGYTF

clone_size: -
j_call: TRBJ2-2
d_call: -
v_call: TRBV4-3
cdr3_nt: TGCGCCAGCAGCCCCCTGAGGGGGGGAAGCACCGGGGAGCTGTTTTTT
cdr3_aa: CASSPLRGGSTGELFF

clone_size: once
j_call: TRBJ2-3
d_call: -
v_call: TRBV7-3
cdr3_nt: TGTGCCAGCAGCTTATCTGGCACAGATACGCAGTATTTT
cdr3_aa: CASSLSGTDTQYF

clone_size: -
j_call: TRBJ1-1
d_call: -
v_call: TRBV7-3
cdr3_nt: TGTGCCAGCAGCTTATTGATGAACACTGAAGCTTTCTTT
cdr3_aa: CASSLLMNTEAFF

clone_size: -
j_call: TRBJ1-2
d_call: -
v_call: TRBV20-1
cdr3_nt: TGCAGTGCTAGAGCTAACTATGGCTACACCTTC
cdr3_aa: CSARANYGYTF

clone_size: -
j_call: TRBJ1-5
d_call: -
v_call: TRBV6-1
cdr3_nt: TGTGCCAGCAGTGAACAGGGTATGAGGTATCAGCCCCAGCATTTT
cdr3_aa: CASSEQGMRYQPQHF

clone_size: -
j_call: TRBJ2-3
d_call: -
v_call: TRBV30
cdr3_nt: TGTGCCTGGAGTGTAGTCGAGGGGACAGATACGCAGTATTTT
cdr3_aa: CAWSVVEGTDTQYF